These T cell receptor beta chains were read from a single sample in a study of blood T cells in healthy people across ages. TCRdb used MiXCR to reprocess the 5' RACE reads, holding one entry per CDR3 protein. This table holds 800,000 to 950,000 distinct CDR3 sequences, 25% to 35% found once. The sample also formed part of further work on T cells of mothers and their children.

The sequenced material came from blood. The receptor set was obtained from a woman between 40 and 50 years old in good health. Both conserved end residues are part of each CDR3. Each record gives: J gene, D gene, V gene, clone size, CDR3 protein, CDR3 DNA. A D gene is named only where the DNA matches it firmly. Clone size is stated in some rows and not others, as once, few, many or a class when expanded.

>TRBJ2-3|TRBD2|TRBV24-1|-
CAASGTSGGTDTRYF
TGTGCCGCCAGTGGAACTAGCGGGGGCACAGATACGCGGTATTTT
>TRBJ2-5|-|TRBV7-9|once
CASSLGQGFETQYF
TGTGCCAGCAGCTTAGGGCAGGGGTTCGAGACCCAGTACTTC
>TRBJ1-1|-|TRBV7-9|-
CASSLVGVSEAFF
TGTGCCAGCAGCTTAGTAGGGGTCTCTGAAGCTTTCTTT
>TRBJ2-1|-|TRBV12-3/TRBV12-4|few
CASIPLAGQPYNEQFF
TGTGCCAGCATCCCCCTCGCGGGACAGCCTTACAATGAGCAGTTCTTC
>TRBJ2-7|-|TRBV5-5|-
CASSLAGWNEQYF
TGTGCCAGCAGCTTGGCGGGGTGGAACGAGCAGTACTTC
>TRBJ2-6|-|TRBV15|few
CATSIPAAGANVLTF
TGTGCCACCAGCATTCCGGCGGCTGGGGCCAACGTCCTGACTTTC
>TRBJ1-5|TRBD1|TRBV28|-
CASSWGSDRGRNQPQHF
TGTGCCAGCAGTTGGGGGAGCGACAGGGGTCGAAATCAGCCCCAGCATTTT
>TRBJ2-1|-|TRBV28|-
CASSLAGKGNEQFF
TGTGCCAGCAGTTTGGCAGGAAAGGGCAATGAGCAGTTCTTC
>TRBJ2-2|TRBD1|TRBV12-3/TRBV12-4|-
CASSSPGQGISGERFF
TGTGCCAGCAGTAGCCCGGGACAGGGGATATCCGGGGAGCGGTTTTTT
>TRBJ2-7|TRBD1|TRBV3-1|-
CASSPGAGQGYEQYF
TGTGCCAGCAGCCCGGGCGCGGGACAGGGGTACGAGCAGTACTTC
>TRBJ2-2|-|TRBV5-1|once
CASSGQPLGTGELFF
TGCGCCAGCAGCGGCCAGCCGTTGGGGACCGGGGAGCTGTTTTTT
>TRBJ2-5|-|TRBV12-3/TRBV12-4|-
CASSLTGARGETQYF
TGTGCCAGCAGTTTAACGGGGGCGCGAGGAGAGACCCAGTACTTC
>TRBJ1-1|TRBD1|TRBV10-3|-
CAIGERGDSEAFF
TGTGCCATCGGTGAGAGGGGGGACAGTGAAGCTTTCTTT
>TRBJ1-1|-|TRBV29-1|-
CSVERGPNTEAFF
TGCAGCGTTGAACGGGGACCGAACACTGAAGCTTTCTTT
>TRBJ2-3|-|TRBV13|-
CASSQDRISTDTQYF
TGTGCCAGCAGCCAAGACAGGATAAGCACAGATACGCAGTATTTT
>TRBJ1-1|TRBD1|TRBV4-1|few
CASSPTTGDGTEAFF
TGCGCCAGCAGCCCAACGACAGGGGACGGCACTGAAGCTTTCTTT
>TRBJ2-5|-|TRBV7-2|few
CASSLAGLIQETQYF
TGTGCCAGCAGCTTAGCGGGACTTATACAAGAGACCCAGTACTTC
>TRBJ2-7|-|TRBV7-6|-
CTSSPPDRHEQYF
TGTACCAGCAGCCCCCCCGACAGGCATGAGCAGTACTTC
>TRBJ2-3|TRBD2|TRBV28|few
CASSLLAGGLTDTQYF
TGTGCCAGCAGTTTATTAGCGGGGGGCCTCACAGATACGCAGTATTTT
>TRBJ2-3|-|TRBV29-1|many
CSVVGLVPSHTDTQYF
TGCAGCGTTGTAGGATTAGTTCCGTCGCACACAGATACGCAGTATTTT
>TRBJ2-7|-|TRBV6-2/TRBV6-3|-
CASRKAGETGEQYF
TGTGCCAGCAGAAAGGCCGGAGAAACGGGGGAGCAGTACTTC
>TRBJ1-2|-|TRBV15|few
CATSRDGASQIKGYTF
TGTGCCACCAGCAGAGATGGGGCCTCCCAAATTAAAGGCTACACCTTC
>TRBJ1-2|TRBD1|TRBV28|many
CASSDRVRGYTF
TGTGCCAGCAGCGACAGGGTGAGGGGCTACACCTTC
>TRBJ1-1|-|TRBV12-5|few
CASGSSNRGVNPKNTEAFF
TGTGCTAGTGGTTCGTCCAACCGGGGGGTAAACCCGAAGAACACTGAAGCTTTCTTT
>TRBJ1-2|-|TRBV29-1|many
CSVNQGDYGYTF
TGCAGCGTCAATCAGGGAGACTATGGCTACACCTTC
>TRBJ2-7|TRBD2|TRBV20-1|many
CSARETSIDEQYF
TGCAGTGCTAGAGAGACTAGCATAGACGAGCAGTACTTC
>TRBJ2-7|-|TRBV15|many
CATSREGSSYEQYF
TGTGCCACCAGCAGAGAGGGGAGCTCCTACGAGCAGTACTTC
>TRBJ2-1|-|TRBV12-3/TRBV12-4|-
CASSWRGHQETQFF
TGTGCCAGCAGTTGGCGGGGGCACCAAGAGACCCAGTTCTTC
>TRBJ2-3|TRBD2|TRBV5-6|-
CASSPAGTSGTDTQYF
TGTGCCAGCAGCCCAGCCGGGACTAGCGGCACAGATACGCAGTATTTT